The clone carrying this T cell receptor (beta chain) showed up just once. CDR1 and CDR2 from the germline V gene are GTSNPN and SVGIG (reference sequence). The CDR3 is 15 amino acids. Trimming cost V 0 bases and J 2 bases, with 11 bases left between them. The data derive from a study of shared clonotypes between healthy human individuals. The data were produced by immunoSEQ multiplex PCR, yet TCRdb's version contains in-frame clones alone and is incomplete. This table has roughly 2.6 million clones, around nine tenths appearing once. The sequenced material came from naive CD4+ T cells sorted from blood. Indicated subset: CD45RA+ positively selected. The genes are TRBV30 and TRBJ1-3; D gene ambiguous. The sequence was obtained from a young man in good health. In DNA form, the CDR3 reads TGTGCCTGGAGTGTACTGCGGCATACTGGAAACACCATATATTTT. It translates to CAWSVLRHTGNTIYF.